The source of this T cell receptor (beta chain) is a study of molecular identifiers for immune sequencing clone quantification. Overall study: Replicate runs used RNA from about 19,000 or 110,000 naive CD8 cells, which was split five ways into aliquots, and four of those aliquots were then sequenced. Study-level findings and limits: Investigators reportedly could detect spiked Jurkat TCR RNA from one cell among around 930,000 naive cells.

On this clonotype: As yet, its antigen is unknown. The germline gene is not matched at one end of the junction; a read error may be the cause.

The use of previously described methods and listed TCR primers produced the bulk TCR libraries. Each CDR3 protein is one row after TCRdb ran MiXCR on the PCR reads. The sample records about 98,000 distinct CDR3 sequences, 30% to 35% being singletons. Germline V lookup: CDR1 SGHTA, CDR2 FQGNSA. The CDR3 is 18 amino acids. The receptor was derived from a human donor in good health. Some libraries in this study had Jurkat cell RNA spiked in. This sequence joins TRBV7-2 and TRBJ1-2, with 10 nucleotides matching TRBD1. The specimen sequenced was naive CD8+ T cells from blood, with Jurkat cell RNA spiked in. Noted subset: FACS-sorted CD8+CD4-CCR7+CD45RA+ naive T cells. This CDR3 reads CAGSLVPDRGAYDYGYTF. The CDR3 nucleotides read TGTGCCGGCAGCTTAGTCCCGGACAGGGGGGCGTACGACTATGGCTACACCTTC.